These T cell receptor beta chains were read from a single sample in a study of blood T cell repertoires in COVID-19. The table came from immunoSEQ multiplex PCR; TCRdb's copy has only in-frame clones and leaves some out. The sample records 300,000 to 400,000 clones, just over 85% being singletons. The specimen sequenced was PBMCs or T cells enriched from blood (not recorded which). Every receptor here comes from a woman in her thirties or forties with acute COVID-19. CDR3s leave out the opening cysteine and the closing phenylalanine or tryptophan. The order of the fields is V gene, J gene, clone size, CDR3 protein. Part of the rows lack a size; the others show once, few, many or a class for expanded clones.

>TRBV3-1/TRBV3-2|TRBJ2-7|NA
ASSHSSGYEQY
>TRBV7-2|TRBJ2-7|NA
ASSLGLAGGFGEQY
>TRBV7-2|TRBJ1-1|NA
ASSFRGRLNTEAF
>TRBV10-3|TRBJ2-7|NA
AIGARGRLAESYEQY
>TRBV10-2|TRBJ2-3|NA
ASSESGGGDTDTQY
>TRBV4-1|TRBJ2-7|NA
ASSTTGTSGYEQY
>TRBV6-5|TRBJ2-3|NA
ASSMSSGTDTQY
>TRBV5-4|TRBJ2-2|NA
ASSILRTGYTGELF
>TRBV5-1|TRBJ2-2|NA
ASSLSGLAGSLTTGELF
>TRBV11-3|TRBJ2-5|NA
ASSLSGRQETQY
>TRBV27|TRBJ2-1|NA
ASSPPDRGSYNEQF
>TRBV6-5|TRBJ2-3|NA
ASNEPGLTDTQY
>TRBV6-2/TRBV6-3|TRBJ2-7|NA
ASSYPDRGSPYEQY
>TRBV9|TRBJ1-1|NA
ASSPQGGYTEAF
>TRBV5-1|TRBJ2-5|NA
ASSLALAGVGGETQY
>TRBV6-5|TRBJ1-2|NA
ASSYSGGAGYT
>TRBV7-9|TRBJ1-1|NA
ASSRHATGEAF
>TRBV5-6|TRBJ1-6|NA
ASSSRPSINSPLH
>TRBV4-2|TRBJ2-2|few
ASSPDDQREGTGELF
>TRBV28|TRBJ1-6|once
ASSRDKGGGISPLH
>TRBV9|TRBJ1-2|once
ASSALTGAGGYT
>TRBV19|TRBJ2-7|NA
ASRPFGTISDEQY
>TRBV6-5|TRBJ1-1|NA
ASGQGATTEAF
>TRBV7-3|TRBJ1-1|NA
ASSLNGMTEAF
>TRBV6-2/TRBV6-3|TRBJ1-2|NA
ASSYAGSVNYGYT
>TRBV9|TRBJ2-3|NA
ASSVGTSGSETQY
>TRBV12-3/TRBV12-4|TRBJ1-2|few
ASSGLHYGYT
>TRBV29-1|TRBJ1-1|NA
SAALKIQGNTEAF
>TRBV4-2|TRBJ1-2|NA
ASSPIPGQGAPGYT
>TRBV10-1|TRBJ1-5|NA
AQPHLAGPQGNQPQH
>TRBV6-2/TRBV6-3|TRBJ1-2|NA
ASSYWSGEAYGYT
>TRBV18|TRBJ2-1|NA
ASSPPIGSGADNGKQF
>TRBV11-2|TRBJ1-1|once
ASSLAGNTEAF
>TRBV9|TRBJ2-3|NA
ASSAGGGFTDTQY
>TRBV7-9|TRBJ1-1|NA
ASNMGTTEAF
>TRBV11-2|TRBJ2-7|NA
ASSLDGDPRSSYEQY
>TRBV21-1|TRBJ1-5|NA
ASSKARGTGAYSNQPQH
>TRBV7-2|TRBJ2-7|NA
ASSVGTGGFYEQY
>TRBV7-2|TRBJ1-1|NA
ASSLVTMNTEAF
>TRBV4-3|TRBJ2-3|NA
ASSQEIGGLPSTDTQY
>TRBV27|TRBJ2-7|NA
ASSFQGSTYEQY